The 7 T cell receptor beta chains below all came from one sample that was sequenced in a study of response to subunit inactivated influenza vaccine. TCRdb called the RT-PCR reads again in MiXCR, with one record for every CDR3 protein. The profile shows 500,000 to 550,000 distinct CDR3 sequences, 7.6% of them singletons. Sequenced here: PBMCs from blood, sampled roughly 24 months after vaccination. The receptors derive from a man between 50 and 70 years old who received an inactivated influenza vaccine.

There are a few counts of this clonotype. The V call is TRBV29-1, the J call TRBJ2-1; the match to TRBD2 covers 10 bases. Looked up from germline, CDR1 is SQVTM and CDR2 is ANQGSEA. V lost 7 bases, J lost 2 bases, and 11 bases stayed unmatched. The CDR3 runs to 16 residues. Written as DNA, the CDR3 is TGCAGCGCCCCGAGGGCTAGCGGGAGTACCTACAATGAGCAGTTCTTC. Translation: CSAPRASGSTYNEQFF.

At least ten counts were recorded for this clonotype. V is TRBV9 and J is TRBJ1-1; a weak D match, TRBD1 (6 bases). The germline V gene has CDR1 SGDLS and CDR2 YYNGEE. The CDR3 loop spans 14 amino acids. Trimming cost V 4 bases and J 2 bases, with 12 bases left between them. The CDR3 loop reads CASSLGGYNTEAFF. CDR3 coding DNA: TGTGCCAGCAGCCTGGGGGGCTATAACACTGAAGCTTTCTTT.

A few counts support this clonotype. V usage is TRBV20-1 and J usage is TRBJ2-3, with 7 nucleotides matching TRBD1. The CDR3 has 15 residues. Germline CDR1 is DFQATT and CDR2 is SNEGSKA (reference sequence). With V trimmed by 3 bases and J by 5 bases, 11 bases remained unmatched. Here the CDR3 reads CSASQQGRRRDTQYF. The CDR3 DNA reads TGCAGTGCTAGTCAACAGGGGAGAAGACGAGATACGCAGTATTTT.

This chain joins TRBV3-1 and TRBJ1-2; weak D call: TRBD1 (5 bases). V was cut by 1 base and J by 4 bases, with 7 bases left in between. Germline CDR1 and CDR2: LGHDT and YNNKEL (reference sequence). CDR3 size: 13 residues. In nucleotides, the CDR3 is TGTGCCAGCAGCCAAGGACAGTCCTATGGCTACACCTTC. Its protein is CASSQGQSYGYTF.

The chain employs TRBV6-2 or TRBV6-3 and TRBJ2-1, with 7 bases aligning to TRBD2. The CDR3 consists of 14 residues. V was pared by 5 bases and J by 6 bases, with 7 bases of the junction left unmatched. The germline V gene has CDR1 MNHEY and CDR2 SVGEGT. For the CDR3, the DNA is TGTGCCAGCAGTCGGCTAGCGGTGAGCAATGAGCAGTTCTTC. This sequence encodes CASSRLAVSNEQFF.

This rearrangement joins TRBV5-1 to TRBJ2-1, with 7 bases that match TRBD1. V gave up 4 bases and J gave up 6 bases; unmatched junction bases: 7. The CDR3 is 14 amino acids. Germline CDR1 SGHRS, CDR2 YFSETQ. The DNA for the CDR3 is TGCGCCAGCAGCGGTGGGACAGAGTCCAATGAGCAGTTCTTC. Translating gives CASSGGTESNEQFF.

This clonotype showed up many times. The J gene is TRBJ2-1, the V gene TRBV5-1; 10 nucleotides match TRBD2. CDR1 SGHRS and CDR2 YFSETQ come from the germline V gene. The CDR3 covers 18 residues. V dropped 0 bases and J dropped 3; count of bases not matched to a gene: 9. CDR3 sequence: CASSLALLTSGIYNEQFF. The CDR3 DNA sequence: TGCGCCAGCAGCTTGGCCCTGTTAACTAGCGGGATCTACAATGAGCAGTTCTTC.